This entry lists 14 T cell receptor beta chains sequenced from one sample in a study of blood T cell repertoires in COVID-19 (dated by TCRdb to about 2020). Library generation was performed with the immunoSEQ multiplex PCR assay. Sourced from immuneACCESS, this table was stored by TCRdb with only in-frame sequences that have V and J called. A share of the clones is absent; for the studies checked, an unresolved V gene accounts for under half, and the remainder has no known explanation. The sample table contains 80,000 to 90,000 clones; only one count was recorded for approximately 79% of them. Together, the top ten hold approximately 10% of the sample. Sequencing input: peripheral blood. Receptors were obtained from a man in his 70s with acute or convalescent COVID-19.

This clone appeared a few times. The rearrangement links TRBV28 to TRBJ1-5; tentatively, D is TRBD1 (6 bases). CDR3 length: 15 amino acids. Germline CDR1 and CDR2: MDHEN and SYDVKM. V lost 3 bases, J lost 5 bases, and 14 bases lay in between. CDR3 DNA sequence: TGTGCCAGCAGTTTGGCGGGGGCAGGAGATCAGCCCCAGCATTTT. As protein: CASSLAGAGDQPQHF.

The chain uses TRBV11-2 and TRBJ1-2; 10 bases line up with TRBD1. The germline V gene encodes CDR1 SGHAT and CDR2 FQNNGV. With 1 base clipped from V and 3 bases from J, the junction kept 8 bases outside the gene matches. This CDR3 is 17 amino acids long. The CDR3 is CASSLGRQGAVDYGYTF. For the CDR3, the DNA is TGTGCCAGCAGCTTAGGTCGACAGGGGGCGGTCGACTATGGCTACACCTTC.

The CDR3 DNA sequence: TGTGCCACCAGCAGGTGGGACAGGGGCCCCTATGGCTACACCTTC. Encoded protein: CATSRWDRGPYGYTF. The chain joins TRBV15 to TRBJ1-2, with 10 bases fitting TRBD1. The CDR3 has 15 residues. The germline V gene has CDR1 LNHNV and CDR2 YYDKDF (reference sequence). Trimming at V came to 3 bases and at J to 4 bases, leaving 5 bases not matched to a gene.

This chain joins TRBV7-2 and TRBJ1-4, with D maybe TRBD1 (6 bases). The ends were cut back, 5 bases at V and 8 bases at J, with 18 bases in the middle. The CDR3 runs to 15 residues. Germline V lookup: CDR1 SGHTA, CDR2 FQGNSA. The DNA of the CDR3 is TGTGCCAGCAGCCCAGAGGACAGATCAGGAGAAAAACTGTTTTTT. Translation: CASSPEDRSGEKLFF.

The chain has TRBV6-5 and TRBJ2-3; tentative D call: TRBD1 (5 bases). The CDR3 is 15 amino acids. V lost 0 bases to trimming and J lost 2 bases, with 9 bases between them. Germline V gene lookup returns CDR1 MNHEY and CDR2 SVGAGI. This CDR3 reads CASSYSEGVTDTQYF. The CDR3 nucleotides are TGTGCCAGCAGTTACTCGGAAGGGGTCACAGATACGCAGTATTTT.

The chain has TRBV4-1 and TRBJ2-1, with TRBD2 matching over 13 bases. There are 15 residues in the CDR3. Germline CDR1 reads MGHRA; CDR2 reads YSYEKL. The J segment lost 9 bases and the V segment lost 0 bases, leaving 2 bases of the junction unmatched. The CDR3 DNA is TGCGCCAGCAGCCAAGAGGGACTAGCGGGAAGTGAGCAGTTCTTC. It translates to CASSQEGLAGSEQFF.

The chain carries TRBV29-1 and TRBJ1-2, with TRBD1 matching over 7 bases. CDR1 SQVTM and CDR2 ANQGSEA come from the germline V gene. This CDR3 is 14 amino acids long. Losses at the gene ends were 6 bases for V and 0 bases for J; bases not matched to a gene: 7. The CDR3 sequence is CSVGIGTANYGYTF. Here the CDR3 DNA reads TGCAGCGTCGGTATTGGGACAGCTAACTATGGCTACACCTTC.

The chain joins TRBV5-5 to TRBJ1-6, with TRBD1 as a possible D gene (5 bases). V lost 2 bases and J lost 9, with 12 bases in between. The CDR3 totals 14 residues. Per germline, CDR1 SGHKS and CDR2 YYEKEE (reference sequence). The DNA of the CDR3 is TGTGCCAGCAGCTTACCGGGGGGGGGTTCACCCCTCCACTTT. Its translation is CASSLPGGGSPLHF.

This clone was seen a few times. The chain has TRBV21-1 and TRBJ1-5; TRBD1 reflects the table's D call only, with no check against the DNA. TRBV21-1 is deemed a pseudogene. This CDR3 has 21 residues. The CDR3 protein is CASSEGQWGTGGLSGNQPQHF. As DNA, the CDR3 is TGTGCCAGCAGCGAGGGTCAATGGGGGACAGGGGGATTGAGTGGCAATCAGCCCCAGCATTTT.

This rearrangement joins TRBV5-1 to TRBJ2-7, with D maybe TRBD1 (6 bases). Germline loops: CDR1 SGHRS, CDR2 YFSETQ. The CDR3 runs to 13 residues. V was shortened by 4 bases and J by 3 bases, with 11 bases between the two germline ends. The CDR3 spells CASSVLQGYEQYF. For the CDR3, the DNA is TGCGCCAGCAGCGTATTACAGGGCTACGAGCAGTACTTC.

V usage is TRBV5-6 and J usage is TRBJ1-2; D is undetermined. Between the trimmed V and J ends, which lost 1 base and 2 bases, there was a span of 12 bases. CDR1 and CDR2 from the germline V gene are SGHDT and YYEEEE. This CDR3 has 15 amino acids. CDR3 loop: CASSLPQRTNYGYTF. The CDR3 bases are TGTGCCAGCAGCTTGCCCCAGCGCACGAACTATGGCTACACCTTC. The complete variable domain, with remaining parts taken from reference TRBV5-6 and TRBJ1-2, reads DAGVTQSPTHLIKTRGQQVTLRCSPKSGHDTVSWYQQALGQGPQFIFQYYEEEERQRGNFPDRFSGHQFPNYSSELNVNALLLGDSALYLCASSLPQRTNYGYTFGSGTRLTVV.

The chain's CDR3 is CATSDLTGGTDTQYF. The CDR3 DNA sequence: TGTGCCACCAGTGATTTGACAGGGGGCACAGATACGCAGTATTTT. The chain has TRBV24-1 and TRBJ2-3, with 7 bases matching TRBD1. The CDR3 consists of 15 residues. Unmatched junction bases numbered 0, after V lost 0 bases and J lost 1 base. Germline V lookup: CDR1 KGHDR, CDR2 SFDVKD.

The CDR3 is CASMGLAPNTEAFF. In nucleotides, the CDR3 is TGCGCCAGCATGGGGCTCGCACCGAACACTGAAGCTTTCTTT. The V and J genes are TRBV4-1 and TRBJ1-1, with D possibly being TRBD1 (5 bases). The germline gives CDR1 MGHRA, CDR2 YSYEKL. This CDR3 has 14 residues. The V and J ends lost 7 bases and 1 base respectively, with 13 bases between them.

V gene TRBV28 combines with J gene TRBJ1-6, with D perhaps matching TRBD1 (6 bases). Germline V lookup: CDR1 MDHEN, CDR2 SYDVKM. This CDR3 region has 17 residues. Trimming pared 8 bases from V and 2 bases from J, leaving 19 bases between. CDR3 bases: TGTGCCAGCTCTCGGGGGGCCCCAGGCACCTATAATTCACCCCTCCACTTT. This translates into CASSRGAPGTYNSPLHF.